This note documents a single TCR beta chain sequence. These data come from a study of blood T cell repertoires in COVID-19. Turning to the study itself: Spain, Italy and the United States supplied samples that represented acute and convalescent COVID-19. In each case, the material was cDNA or gDNA derived from T cells, B-cell-depleted T cells, or PBMCs.

Produced via immunoSEQ multiplex PCR; TCRdb's table is partial and in-frame only. Among 89,000 or so clones, about 95% were seen once, and the ten largest hold about 4.1%. The germline V gene encodes CDR1 SGHTA and CDR2 FQGNSA. The CDR3 loop spans 16 amino acids. Losses at the gene ends were 5 bases for V and 4 bases for J; bases not matched to a gene: 8. J is TRBJ2-2 and V is TRBV7-2, with TRBD2 matching over 9 bases. The receptor was isolated from a human donor with active COVID-19. The donor label of this sample is uncertain. Sequencing was done on a sample of peripheral blood. The CDR3 protein is CASSARGGRGTGELFF. CDR3 nucleotides: TGTGCCAGCAGCGCGCGGGGGGGCCGTGGCACCGGGGAGCTGTTTTTT.